These 5 T cell receptor beta chains share one sample of origin, sequenced in a study of shared clonotypes between healthy human individuals. TCRdb keeps only in-frame clones here, not all; method: immunoSEQ multiplex PCR. The sample shows some 2.4 million clones, roughly 93% of them seen only once. Sequencing was carried out using naive CD4+ T cells from PBMCs. Subset reported: CD45RA+ positively selected. All receptors come from a man younger than 35 in good health. Some clones in this sample may be carry-over from other donors' samples.

The chain links TRBV7-9 to TRBJ1-4; D not resolved. The V end lost 2 bases, the J end lost 8 bases, and 27 bases lay between the germline ends. The CDR3 loop spans 19 amino acids. Germline V CDR1 and CDR2: SEHNR, FQNEAQ (reference sequence). This CDR3 reads CASSLLNAFRGEKREKLFF. As DNA, the CDR3 is TGTGCCAGCAGCTTATTAAACGCGTTCCGTGGGGAAAAGAGGGAAAAACTGTTTTTT.

V is TRBV6-1 and J is TRBJ2-7; the D gene could be TRBD1 or TRBD2 (5 bases each). CDR3 length equals 15 residues. Germline-derived CDR1 and CDR2 are MNHNS and SASEGT. V was pared by 0 bases and J by 0 bases, with 9 bases between. DNA for the CDR3: TGTGCCAGCAGTGAAGCGAGGGACGGCTCCTACGAGCAGTACTTC. Translated: CASSEARDGSYEQYF.

The V gene is TRBV5-1, the J gene TRBJ2-5; D is perhaps TRBD1 or TRBD2 (5 bases each). The CDR3 contains 13 residues. Germline V gives CDR1 SGHRS, CDR2 YFSETQ. Trimming took off 2 bases at V and 5 bases at J, with 10 bases between the two ends. DNA for the CDR3: TGCGCCAGCAGCTTCCATGGGGACGAGACCCAGTACTTC. Amino acids: CASSFHGDETQYF.

CDR3 nucleotide sequence: TGCAGCGTTGCAAACAGGCTCGGCACAGATACGCAGTATTTT. It specifies CSVANRLGTDTQYF. V usage is TRBV29-1 and J usage is TRBJ2-3; possibly TRBD1 for D (5 bases). V lost 4 bases and J lost 1, with 12 bases in between. CDR3 length equals 14 residues. Germline assignment: CDR1 SQVTM and CDR2 ANQGSEA.

This clone was observed a handful of times. This sample also contains other DNA sequences that code for the same CDR3. V usage is TRBV7-3 and J usage is TRBJ1-1; D is unresolved. CDR1 and CDR2 from the germline V gene are SGHTA and FQGTGA. V lost 3 bases to trimming and J lost 0 bases, with 5 bases between them. This CDR3 contains 13 residues. The CDR3 is CASSLSVNTEAFF. In DNA form, the CDR3 reads TGTGCCAGCAGCTTGTCAGTGAACACTGAAGCTTTCTTT.